This T cell receptor beta chain stems from a study of blood T cell repertoires in COVID-19. Study context: Nucleic acid was either cDNA or gDNA, and it came from T cells, B-cell-depleted T cells, or PBMCs.

The CDR3 runs 14 residues. Germline V gene sequence: CDR1 SGHAT, CDR2 FQNNGV. Trimming left V 5 bases short and J 4 bases short, with 9 bases between. Generated by immunoSEQ multiplex PCR, the TCRdb table keeps only in-frame clones and is missing some. The sample has about 84,000 clones; roughly 80% are singletons. Sequenced: peripheral blood. This sequence joins TRBV11-2 and TRBJ1-6; a weak D match, TRBD1 (5 bases). This clonotype originated in a woman over 75 with acute or convalescent COVID-19. The CDR3 nucleotides are TGTGCCAGCAGCCTGACAGTGTATAATTCACCCCTCCACTTT. Translation: CASSLTVYNSPLHF. Using reference TRBV11-2 and TRBJ1-6 for the parts outside the CDR3, the full variable domain is EAGVAQSPRYKIIEKRQSVAFWCNPISGHATLYWYQQILGQGPKLLIQFQNNGVVDDSQLPKDRFSAERLKGVDSTLKIQPAKLEDSAVYLCASSLTVYNSPLHFGNGTRLTVT.